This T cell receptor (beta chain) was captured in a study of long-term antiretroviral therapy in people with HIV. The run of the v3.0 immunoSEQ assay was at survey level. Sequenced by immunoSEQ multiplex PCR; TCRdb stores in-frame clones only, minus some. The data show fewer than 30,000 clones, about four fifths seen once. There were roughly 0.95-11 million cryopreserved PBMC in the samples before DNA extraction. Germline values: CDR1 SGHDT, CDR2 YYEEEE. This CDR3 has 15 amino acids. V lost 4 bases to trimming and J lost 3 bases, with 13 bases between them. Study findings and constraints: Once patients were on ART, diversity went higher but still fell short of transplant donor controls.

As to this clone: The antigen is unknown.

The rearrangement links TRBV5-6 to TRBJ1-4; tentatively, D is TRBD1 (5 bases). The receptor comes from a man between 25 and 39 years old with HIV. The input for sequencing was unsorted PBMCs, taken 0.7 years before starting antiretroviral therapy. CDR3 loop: CASSGAISANEKLFF. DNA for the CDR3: TGTGCCAGCAGCGGGGCCATATCTGCTAATGAAAAACTGTTTTTT.